This T cell receptor beta chain derives from a study of blood T cell repertoires in COVID-19. The overall study: Whether acute or convalescent, the COVID-19 samples came from the United States, Italy and Spain. Sample material is recorded as cDNA or gDNA derived from T cells, B-cell-depleted T cells, or PBMCs.

From germline, CDR1 is SEHNR and CDR2 FQNEAQ (reference sequence). The germline V and J ends were trimmed by 1 base and 0 bases, with 9 bases remaining between them. The CDR3 is 16 residues long. The assay was immunoSEQ multiplex PCR, and TCRdb's table has in-frame clones only and misses some. Of about 200,000 clones detected, around three quarters appear once; the ten largest clones hold around 5.1%. This sequence originates from a woman in her sixties or seventies with acute or convalescent COVID-19. Sequenced material: peripheral blood. V gene TRBV7-9 combines with J gene TRBJ1-4; maybe TRBD1 (6 bases). The CDR3 bases are TGTGCCAGCAGCTTAGGACAGGCCGCAACTAATGAAAAACTGTTTTTT. Amino acid sequence: CASSLGQAATNEKLFF.